Here is one TCR beta chain with its context. The data stem from a study of control samples from healthy donors and cancer patients. The data were produced by immunoSEQ multiplex PCR, yet TCRdb's version contains in-frame clones alone and is incomplete. Of 50,000 or so clones detected, roughly 85% appear once; the ten largest clones hold 2.8%. Germline V gives CDR1 SGHNT, CDR2 YENEEA. The CDR3 loop spans 13 amino acids. V was clipped by 5 bases and J by 1 base, with 8 bases between them. This receptor was identified in a woman aged 45-59 years with lung cancer. The specimen sequenced was PBMCs. The genes are TRBV11-3 and TRBJ1-1; no reliable D call. The DNA of the CDR3 is TGTGCCAGCAGCCGTTATTCGAACACTGAAGCTTTCTTT. Translated, it gives CASSRYSNTEAFF.